These 17 T cell receptor beta chains came from one sample sequenced in a study of CD8 T cells in Susac syndrome. An amount of RNA that ranged from roughly 0.45 to 1 ug was reverse transcribed with random hexamers. One entry per CDR3 protein, called by TCRdb with MiXCR from the immunoSEQ multiplex PCR reads. The sample has tens of thousands of distinct CDR3 sequences, 96% seen once. The sequenced material came from CD4+ T cells from PBMCs. These receptors originate from a human donor with multiple sclerosis.

The chain links TRBV28 to TRBJ2-7; possible D gene TRBD2, 5 bases. The ends were cut back, 6 bases at V and 5 bases at J, with 14 bases in the middle. Looked up from germline, CDR1 is MDHEN and CDR2 is SYDVKM. This CDR3 comprises 13 residues. In DNA form, the CDR3 reads TGTGCCAGCAGAGCGACGGGGTCGCACGAGCAGTACTTC. Its protein product is CASRATGSHEQYF.

This chain links TRBV18 with TRBJ2-7; possibly TRBD1 for D (6 bases). The CDR3 is 14 residues long. Between the trimmed V and J ends, which lost 3 bases and 6 bases, there was a span of 15 bases. Per germline, CDR1 KGHSH and CDR2 LQKENI. CDR3: CASSPSGASSEQYF. In DNA form, the CDR3 reads TGTGCCAGCTCACCTTCAGGGGCATCAAGCGAGCAGTACTTC.

This clonotype was counted once. V gene TRBV29-1 combines with J gene TRBJ1-5; D perhaps matches TRBD1 (5 bases). CDR1 and CDR2 (germline): SQVTM, ANQGSEA. There are 13 residues in the CDR3. V shed 1 base and J shed 5 bases, with 9 bases lying between them. CDR3 bases: TGCAGCGTTGAAGTTGGGGGGGATCAGCCCCAGCATTTT. This sequence encodes CSVEVGGDQPQHF.

This chain connects TRBV18 to TRBJ1-1; 9 nucleotides line up with TRBD1. V lost 5 bases to trimming and J lost 1 base; unmatched junction nucleotides: 5. Germline assignment: CDR1 KGHSH and CDR2 LQKENI. The CDR3 is 15 residues long. The CDR3 nucleotides are TGTGCCAGCTCATCTGGGACAGGGCCGAACACTGAAGCTTTCTTT. Protein product: CASSSGTGPNTEAFF.

This rearrangement joins TRBV29-1 to TRBJ2-5; TRBD1 is a possible D gene (6 bases). Per germline, CDR1 SQVTM and CDR2 ANQGSEA. The CDR3 has 13 residues. V shed 6 bases and J shed 2 bases, with 13 bases lying between them. The CDR3 region is CSVKQGRQETQYF. CDR3 sequence (DNA): TGCAGCGTCAAACAGGGTCGGCAAGAGACCCAGTACTTC.

The chain carries TRBV29-1 and TRBJ2-1; 7 nucleotides line up with TRBD2. CDR3 size: 12 residues. The J segment lost 9 bases and the V segment lost 2 bases, leaving 4 bases of the junction unmatched. Germline CDR1 is SQVTM and CDR2 is ANQGSEA. CDR3 loop: CSVESPGGEQFF. For the CDR3, the DNA is TGCAGCGTTGAATCTCCGGGGGGTGAGCAGTTCTTC.

The rearrangement uses TRBV6-5 and TRBJ2-5, with 8 bases aligning to TRBD1. The ends lost 6 bases at V and 5 bases at J; junction bases unmatched: 5. This CDR3 is 13 amino acids long. Per germline, CDR1 MNHEY and CDR2 SVGAGI. The CDR3 here is CASRRTGLETQYF. DNA for the CDR3: TGTGCCAGCAGGAGGACAGGGTTGGAGACCCAGTACTTC.

This chain joins TRBV20-1 and TRBJ2-5; tentatively, D is TRBD1 (6 bases). With 2 bases removed from V and 1 base from J, the gap between germline ends came to 11 bases. CDR3 size: 14 residues. Per the germline V gene, CDR1 is DFQATT and CDR2 is SNEGSKA (reference sequence). CDR3 sequence: CSARRQEAQETQYF. The CDR3 bases are TGCAGTGCTAGAAGACAGGAAGCCCAAGAGACCCAGTACTTC.

This sequence joins TRBV24-1 and TRBJ2-3; no clear D. The CDR3 consists of 13 residues. The V end was cut by 5 bases, the J end by 2 bases, with 7 bases between. The V gene's germline CDR1 is KGHDR and CDR2 SFDVKD. The DNA of the CDR3 is TGTGCCACCAGTGCCAGATACACAGATACGCAGTATTTT. Translating it yields CATSARYTDTQYF.

V usage is TRBV7-8 and J usage is TRBJ2-1; tentatively, D is TRBD2 (6 bases). The CDR3 length is 17 residues. Germline CDR1 and CDR2: SGHVS and FQNEAQ. The V and J ends lost 1 base and 0 bases respectively, with 13 bases between them. This chain's CDR3 is CASSLVSAGSSYNEQFF. The CDR3 bases are TGTGCCAGCAGCTTAGTATCGGCGGGGAGCTCCTACAATGAGCAGTTCTTC. The complete variable domain, with remaining parts taken from reference TRBV7-8 and TRBJ2-1, reads GAGVSQSPRYKVAKRGQDVALRCDPISGHVSLFWYQQALGQGPEFLTYFQNEAQLDKSGLPSDRFFAERPEGSVSTLKIQRTQQEDSAVYLCASSLVSAGSSYNEQFFGPGTRLTVL.

This chain joins TRBV5-6 and TRBJ1-2; D remains ambiguous. The CDR3 has 13 residues. Trimming shortened V by 4 bases and J by 8 bases, and 15 bases separated the two germline ends. Germline values: CDR1 SGHDT, CDR2 YYEEEE. The CDR3 is CASSPGRIPGYTF. The CDR3 DNA follows: TGTGCCAGCAGCCCCGGTCGTATACCAGGCTACACCTTC.

The V call is TRBV28, the J call TRBJ2-7, with D perhaps being TRBD1 or TRBD2 (5 bases each). Germline V gene sequence: CDR1 MDHEN, CDR2 SYDVKM. The CDR3 has 14 residues. Trimming took off 7 bases at V and 2 bases at J, with 15 bases between the two ends. The CDR3 DNA reads as TGTGCCAGCACCCCAGGGACGGTTACCTACGAGCAGTACTTC. This sequence encodes CASTPGTVTYEQYF. The full variable domain, its missing parts supplied by reference TRBV28 and TRBJ2-7, is DVKVTQSSRYLVKRTGEKVFLECVQDMDHENMFWYRQDPGLGLRLIYFSYDVKMKEKGDIPEGYSVSREKKERFSLILESASTNQTSMYLCASTPGTVTYEQYFGPGTRLTVT.

The chain has TRBV20-1 and TRBJ2-2; D is unresolved. The V and J ends lost 4 bases and 6 bases respectively, with 9 bases between them. Germline V gene sequence: CDR1 DFQATT, CDR2 SNEGSKA (reference sequence). CDR3 size: 12 residues. The CDR3 region has the DNA TGCAGTGCTATCTGGGGATCCGGGGAGCTGTTTTTT. Its translation is CSAIWGSGELFF.

This clonotype was observed a single time. The chain employs TRBV3-1 and TRBJ1-3; no definite D call. The V end was cut by 8 bases, the J end by 3 bases, with 14 bases between. CDR3 length equals 14 residues. In germline, CDR1 is LGHDT, CDR2 YNNKEL (reference sequence). CDR3 sequence: CASGEDLIGNTIYF. CDR3 nucleotides: TGTGCCAGCGGGGAAGACTTGATTGGAAACACCATATATTTT.

This chain connects TRBV10-3 to TRBJ2-7; 9 bases line up with TRBD2. Germline assignment: CDR1 ENHRY and CDR2 SYGVKD. J lost 3 bases, V lost 8 bases, and 5 bases had no gene match. This CDR3 has 13 amino acids. This CDR3 reads CAIGERGVYEQYF. DNA of the CDR3: TGTGCCATCGGGGAGCGGGGGGTCTACGAGCAGTACTTC.

The J gene is TRBJ1-2, the V gene TRBV12-3 or TRBV12-4, with TRBD1 identical over 11 bases. The V gene end was trimmed by 5 bases and the J gene end by 4 bases; junction bases not matched to a gene: 9. This CDR3 is built from 16 residues. The CDR3 DNA reads TGTGCCAGCAGTGAACGCCGGGACAGGGGGACCTATGGCTACACCTTC. Residues: CASSERRDRGTYGYTF.

This chain connects TRBV24-1 to TRBJ2-7; D might be TRBD1 or TRBD2, each matching 5 bases. Trimming took off 2 bases at V and 3 bases at J, with 13 bases between the two ends. The germline V gene has CDR1 KGHDR and CDR2 SFDVKD. CDR3 length equals 15 residues. CDR3 region: CATSDSGRNVYEQYF. The CDR3 nucleotides read TGTGCCACCAGTGATTCGGGACGAAACGTCTACGAGCAGTACTTC.